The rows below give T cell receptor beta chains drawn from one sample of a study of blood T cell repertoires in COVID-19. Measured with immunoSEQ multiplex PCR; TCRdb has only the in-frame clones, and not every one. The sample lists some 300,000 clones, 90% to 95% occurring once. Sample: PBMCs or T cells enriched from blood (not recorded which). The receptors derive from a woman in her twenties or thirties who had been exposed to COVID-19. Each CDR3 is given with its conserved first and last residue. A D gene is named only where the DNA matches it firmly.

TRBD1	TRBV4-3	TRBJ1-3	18	CASSQGPGQGAHGNTIYF
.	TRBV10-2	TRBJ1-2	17	CASTRGDPANDPDGYTF
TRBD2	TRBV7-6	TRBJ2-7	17	CASSRRGGISTTYEQYF
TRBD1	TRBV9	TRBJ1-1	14	CASSETGMETEAFF
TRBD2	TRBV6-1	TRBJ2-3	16	CASSEYPGGPADTQYF
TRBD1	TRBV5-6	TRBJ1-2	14	CASSLGQGALGYTF
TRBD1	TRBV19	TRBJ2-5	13	CASKDRGRETQYF
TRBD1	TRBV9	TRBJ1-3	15	CASSVEGAKGNTIYF
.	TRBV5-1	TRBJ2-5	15	CASSLFMTGEETQYF
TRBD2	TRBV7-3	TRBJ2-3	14	CASSGGGPTDTQYF
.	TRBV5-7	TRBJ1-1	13	CASSLPGQLEAFF
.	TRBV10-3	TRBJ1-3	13	CAISELRGNTIYF
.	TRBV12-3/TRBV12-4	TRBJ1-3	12	CATNNMGNTIYF
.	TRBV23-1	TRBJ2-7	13	CASSPQVSYEQYF
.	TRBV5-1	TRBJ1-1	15	CASSLKTEMNTEAFF
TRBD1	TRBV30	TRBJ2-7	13	CAWRGQGSYEQYF
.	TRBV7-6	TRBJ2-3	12	CASSPRHDTQYF
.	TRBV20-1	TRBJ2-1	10	CSARDNEQFF
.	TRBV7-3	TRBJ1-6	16	CASSQMGSSYNSPLHF
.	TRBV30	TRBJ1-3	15	CAWSPGLYSGNTIYF
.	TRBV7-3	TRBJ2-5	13	CASSSGLQETQYF
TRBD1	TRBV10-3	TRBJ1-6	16	CAISASRGLGDSPLHF
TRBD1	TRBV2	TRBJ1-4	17	CASIVGQGQATNEKLFF
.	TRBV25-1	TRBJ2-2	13	CASTPTEAGELFF
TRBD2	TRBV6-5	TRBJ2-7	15	CASSPRSGGPYEQYF
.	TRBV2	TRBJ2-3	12	CASSDPTGTQYF
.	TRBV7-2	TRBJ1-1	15	CASSLMMGGNTEAFF
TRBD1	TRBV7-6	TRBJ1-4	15	CASSARTGGNEKLFF
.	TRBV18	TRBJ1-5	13	CASSLQGSQPQHF
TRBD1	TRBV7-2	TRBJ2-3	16	CASSRNPGQGTDTQYF
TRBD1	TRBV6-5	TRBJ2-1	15	CASSYLGTGDGEQFF
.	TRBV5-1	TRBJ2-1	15	CASSLDGGAYNEQFF
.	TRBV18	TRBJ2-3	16	CASSPPYSGGTDTQYF
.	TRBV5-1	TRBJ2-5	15	CASSLTTTTQETQYF
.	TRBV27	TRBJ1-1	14	CATSLAGENTEAFF
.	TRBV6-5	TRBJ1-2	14	CASIMMDSYYGYTF
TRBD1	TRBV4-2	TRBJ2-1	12	CASSPTGPEQFF
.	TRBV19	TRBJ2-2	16	CASSTGGLGGAGELFF
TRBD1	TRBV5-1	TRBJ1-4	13	CASSPRTGDELFF
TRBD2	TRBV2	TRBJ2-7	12	CARGGDSYEQYF
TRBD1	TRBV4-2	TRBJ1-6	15	CASSLGQGRRSPLHF
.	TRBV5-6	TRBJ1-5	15	CASSLGHRSNQPQHF
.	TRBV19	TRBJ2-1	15	CASTLGRGPRNEQFF
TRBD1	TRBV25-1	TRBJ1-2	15	CASSDRNGAGGGYTF
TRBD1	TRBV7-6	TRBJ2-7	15	CASSPGQGPNYEQYF
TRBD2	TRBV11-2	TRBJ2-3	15	CASSLGRGGRDTQYF
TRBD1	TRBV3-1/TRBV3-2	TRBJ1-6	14	CASSQGQANSPLHF
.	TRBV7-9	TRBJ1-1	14	CASSSTGRYTEAFF
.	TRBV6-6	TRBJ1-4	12	CASSSGGPGSLF
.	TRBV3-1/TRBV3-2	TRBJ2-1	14	CASSPAASHNEQFF
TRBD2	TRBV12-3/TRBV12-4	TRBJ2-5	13	CASSLYGGETQYF